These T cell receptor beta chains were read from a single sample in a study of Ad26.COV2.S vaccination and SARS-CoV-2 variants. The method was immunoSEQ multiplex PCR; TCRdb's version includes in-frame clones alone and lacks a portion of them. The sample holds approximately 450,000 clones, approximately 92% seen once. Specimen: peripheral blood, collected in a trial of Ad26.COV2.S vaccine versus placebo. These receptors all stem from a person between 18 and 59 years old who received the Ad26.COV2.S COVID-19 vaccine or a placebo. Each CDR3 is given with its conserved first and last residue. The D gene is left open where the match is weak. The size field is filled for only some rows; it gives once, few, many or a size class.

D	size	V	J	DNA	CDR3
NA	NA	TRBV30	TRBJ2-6	TGTGCCTGGAGCGAGGGTTACGGGGCCAACGTCCTGACTTTC	CAWSEGYGANVLTF
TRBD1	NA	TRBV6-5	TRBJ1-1	TGTGCCAGCAGAACGGGACAGGGAACCACTGAAGCTTTCTTT	CASRTGQGTTEAFF
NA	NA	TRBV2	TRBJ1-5	TGTGCCAGCAGATTGACAGGAGATAGCAATCAGCCCCAGCATTTT	CASRLTGDSNQPQHF
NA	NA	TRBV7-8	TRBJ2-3	TGTGCCAGCAGCTTAGACAGGGAGGTGCAGTATTTT	CASSLDREVQYF
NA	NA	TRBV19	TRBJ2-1	TGTGCCAGTAGTCGAGACACCTACAATGAGCAGTTCTTC	CASSRDTYNEQFF
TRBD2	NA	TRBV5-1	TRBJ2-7	TGCGCCAGCAGCTTAAGTCTAGCGGGAGGTGAATCCTACGAGCAGTACTTC	CASSLSLAGGESYEQYF
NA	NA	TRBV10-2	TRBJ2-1	TGCGCCAGCAGTAACCCGGTTCGGGGACGGCACTTCTTC	CASSNPVRGRHFF
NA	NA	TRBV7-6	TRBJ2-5	TGTGCCAGCAGCTTAGGTAGGGAGCAGCAAGAGACCCAGTACTTC	CASSLGREQQETQYF
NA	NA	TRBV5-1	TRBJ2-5	TGCGCCAGCAGCTTGGATCCTACGGGAGAGACCCAGTACTTC	CASSLDPTGETQYF
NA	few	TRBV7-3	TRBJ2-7	TGTGCCAGCAGCCAGGAGGGGGAGCGAAAGCAGTACTTC	CASSQEGERKQYF
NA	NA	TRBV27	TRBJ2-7	TGTGCCAGCAGTTTATCACGAGGACAGCAGTACTTC	CASSLSRGQQYF
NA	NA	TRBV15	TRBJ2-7	TGTGCCACCAGCAGAGGGACAGCCCTTTCCTACGAGCAGTACTTC	CATSRGTALSYEQYF
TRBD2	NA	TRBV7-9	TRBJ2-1	TGTGCCAGCAGTTACGAGGTCGGGACTAAGAATGAGCAGTTCTTC	CASSYEVGTKNEQFF
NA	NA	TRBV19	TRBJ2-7	TGTGCCAGTAGTATAGAAGCAGGGAGCTCCTACGAGCAGTACTTC	CASSIEAGSSYEQYF
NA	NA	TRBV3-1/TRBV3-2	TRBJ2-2	TGTGCCAGCAGCGAAAATAGCGGATACACCGGGGAGCTGTTTTTT	CASSENSGYTGELFF
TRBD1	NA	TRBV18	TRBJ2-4	TGTGCCAGCTCACCCCTGCAGGGGGAAAACATTCAGTACTTC	CASSPLQGENIQYF
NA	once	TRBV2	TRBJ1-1	TGTGCCAGCAGGTCAGGACCGGTGGGTGAAGCTTTCTTT	CASRSGPVGEAFF
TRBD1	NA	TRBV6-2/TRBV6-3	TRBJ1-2	TGTGCCAGCAGTAAGACAGGGCGAGACTATGGCTACACCTTC	CASSKTGRDYGYTF
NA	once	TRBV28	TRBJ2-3	TGTGCCAGCGTTTCCCGGAACACAGATACGCAGTATTTT	CASVSRNTDTQYF
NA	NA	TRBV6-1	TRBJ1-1	TGTGCCAGCAGTGATATCCTCGTAGGGGTAAGCACTGAAGCTTTCTTT	CASSDILVGVSTEAFF
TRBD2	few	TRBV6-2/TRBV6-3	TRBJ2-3	TGTGCCAGCAGTTACTCGTCTTTAGCGGGATCTGGATTAGATACGCAGTATTTT	CASSYSSLAGSGLDTQYF
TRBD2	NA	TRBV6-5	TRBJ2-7	TGTGCCAGCAGTTACGGGACTAGCGGCTACGAGCAGTACTTC	CASSYGTSGYEQYF
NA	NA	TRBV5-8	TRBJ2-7	TGTGCCAGCAGCTTGTGGCAGCTCCCCGGCGAGCAGTACTTC	CASSLWQLPGEQYF